Each of the 20 T cell receptor beta chains below was sequenced from the same sample in a study of control samples from healthy donors and cancer patients. Libraries were prepared by immunoSEQ multiplex PCR; TCRdb keeps only in-frame clonotypes and omits some of them. The repertoire holds approximately 190,000 clones, with approximately 90% as singletons. What was sequenced was blood. Every receptor here comes from a man aged 30 to 45 in good health.

V and J are TRBV20-1 and TRBJ2-3; tentatively, D is TRBD2 (7 bases). The CDR3 is 15 amino acids. Trimming took 3 bases from V and 4 from J, leaving 17 bases between them. CDR1 and CDR2 from the germline V gene are DFQATT and SNEGSKA (reference sequence). This CDR3 is CSASLPGGRADTQYF. CDR3 DNA sequence: TGCAGTGCTAGTCTTCCGGGGGGCCGCGCAGATACGCAGTATTTT.

This sequence joins TRBV6-6 and TRBJ2-1; D possibly uses TRBD1 or TRBD2 (5 bases each). Germline-derived CDR1 and CDR2 are MNHNY and SVGAGI (reference sequence). This CDR3 comprises 15 residues. Trimming cost V 2 bases and J 7 bases, with 15 bases left between them. CDR3 nucleotide sequence: TGTGCCAGCAGTTACGGGGGTGGATTCATGAATGAGCAGTTCTTC. Amino acid sequence: CASSYGGGFMNEQFF.

V and J are TRBV18 and TRBJ2-1; D remains ambiguous. In germline, CDR1 is KGHSH, CDR2 LQKENI. The CDR3 loop spans 15 amino acids. Trimming stripped 3 bases from V and 0 bases from J, with 9 bases between. CDR3 in DNA: TGTGCCAGCTCACCTGAAAGCATCTCCTACAATGAGCAGTTCTTC. Its protein product is CASSPESISYNEQFF.

CDR3 region: CASSHSGGAGQPQHF. DNA for the CDR3: TGTGCCAGCAGCCATTCAGGGGGCGCGGGTCAGCCCCAGCATTTT. This chain uses TRBV4-2 with TRBJ1-5; 8 bases align to TRBD1. The CDR3 is made up of 15 amino acids. The trim removed 3 bases at V and 6 bases at J, leaving 7 bases unmatched. The germline V gene has CDR1 LGHNA and CDR2 YNFKEQ.

The rearrangement links TRBV6-6 to TRBJ2-7; no firm D call. The CDR3 runs to 17 residues. Trimming left V 5 bases short and J 2 bases short, with 22 bases between. Germline values: CDR1 MNHNY, CDR2 SVGAGI (reference sequence). CDR3 nucleotides: TGTGCCAGCAGTCGGACGATATCTCGAATCAATACCTACGAGCAGTACTTC. Protein: CASSRTISRINTYEQYF.

This chain links TRBV5-6 with TRBJ1-6; D unclear. This CDR3 is 14 amino acids long. From germline, CDR1 is SGHDT and CDR2 YYEEEE. V was shortened by 4 bases and J by 6 bases, with 11 bases between the two germline ends. In DNA, the CDR3 is TGTGCCAGCAGCCCCCGGGGAAGTAATTCACCCCTCCACTTT. Translation: CASSPRGSNSPLHF.

This sequence joins TRBV18 and TRBJ1-4, with 9 bases lining up with TRBD1. CDR3 length: 14 residues. The germline gives CDR1 KGHSH, CDR2 LQKENI. V shed 5 bases and J 5 bases; nucleotides not matched to a gene: 3. CDR3 sequence (DNA): TGTGCCAGCTCATCCGGGACAGGGAATGAAAAACTGTTTTTT. Translated, it gives CASSSGTGNEKLFF.

This chain links TRBV6-1 with TRBJ1-5; TRBD1 might be the D (5 bases). The CDR3 length is 14 residues. The V end was cut by 2 bases, the J end by 7 bases, with 12 bases between. Germline V gene lookup returns CDR1 MNHNS and CDR2 SASEGT. The CDR3 DNA reads TGTGCCAGCAGTGAAAATCTTCGGGACCAGCCCCAGCATTTT. Protein sequence: CASSENLRDQPQHF.

This chain joins TRBV7-3 and TRBJ2-7; TRBD1 aligns across 8 bases. Germline assignment: CDR1 SGHTA and CDR2 FQGTGA. This CDR3 has 13 amino acids. J gave up 5 bases and V 5 bases, and 5 bases lay outside the gene matches. In DNA, the CDR3 is TGTGCCAGCAGCACGACAGGGGCCCACGAGCAGTACTTC. Its protein product is CASSTTGAHEQYF.

The CDR3 nucleotides read TGTGCCAGCAGTTGGGCTGGAGGGGACAATCAGCCCCAGCATTTT. It translates to CASSWAGGDNQPQHF. The chain has TRBV28 and TRBJ1-5; a weak D match, TRBD1 (5 bases). CDR3 length: 15 residues. Trimming shortened V by 4 bases and J by 3 bases, and 13 bases separated the two germline ends. Germline CDR1 reads MDHEN; CDR2 reads SYDVKM.

The rearrangement links TRBV19 to TRBJ1-1, with 7 positions matching TRBD1. The J segment lost 9 bases and the V segment lost 7 bases, leaving 11 bases of the junction unmatched. This CDR3 is 13 amino acids long. From germline, CDR1 is LNHDA and CDR2 SQIVND (reference sequence). CDR3 coding DNA: TGTGCCAGTAAAAAAAGGGGGACAGAAAAAGCTTTCTTT. This codes for CASKKRGTEKAFF. Using reference TRBV19 and TRBJ1-1 for the parts outside the CDR3, the full variable domain is DGGITQSPKYLFRKEGQNVTLSCEQNLNHDAMYWYRQDPGQGLRLIYYSQIVNDFQKGDIAEGYSVSREKKESFPLTVTSAQKNPTAFYLCASKKRGTEKAFFGQGTRLTVV.

The chain carries TRBV2 and TRBJ2-1, with a tentative D call TRBD1 (5 bases). The CDR3 has 14 residues. Germline-derived CDR1 and CDR2 are SNHLY and FYNNEI. V gave up 5 bases and J gave up 7 bases, with 15 bases separating them. The CDR3: CASSPEGAINEQFF. The CDR3 DNA sequence: TGTGCCAGCAGTCCAGAAGGGGCGATTAATGAGCAGTTCTTC.

J is TRBJ2-4 and V is TRBV2, with D tentatively TRBD2 (5 bases). This CDR3 is 15 amino acids long. Trimming stripped 0 bases from V and 8 bases from J, with 14 bases between. Germline loops: CDR1 SNHLY, CDR2 FYNNEI. The CDR3 region is CASSEAQRGLDIQYF. The CDR3 DNA follows: TGTGCCAGCAGTGAAGCGCAACGGGGATTAGACATTCAGTACTTC.

This chain joins TRBV7-9 and TRBJ2-7, with D tentatively TRBD1 (6 bases). Germline V CDR1 and CDR2: SEHNR, FQNEAQ (reference sequence). The length of the CDR3 is 14 residues. V was cut by 2 bases and J by 0 bases, with 8 bases left in between. The CDR3 nucleotides are TGTGCCAGCAGCTTAATGGACAGCTCCTACGAGCAGTACTTC. Translation gives CASSLMDSSYEQYF.

The rearrangement uses TRBV6-1 and TRBJ2-7; D is perhaps TRBD1 (6 bases). CDR1 MNHNS and CDR2 SASEGT come from the germline V gene. The CDR3 has 12 amino acids. Trimming shortened V by 3 bases and J by 6 bases, and 9 bases separated the two germline ends. The CDR3 spells CASSDGQREQYF. The CDR3 DNA is TGTGCCAGCAGTGATGGACAGCGCGAGCAGTACTTC.

The chain is built from TRBV3-1 (or the pseudogene TRBV3-2) and TRBJ1-3; the D gene is possibly TRBD1 (6 bases). Between the trimmed V and J ends, which lost 0 bases and 7 bases, there was a span of 13 bases. Germline CDR1 is LGHDT and CDR2 is YNNKEL (reference sequence). The CDR3 has 15 amino acids. The CDR3 DNA sequence: TGTGCCAGCAGCCAAGAATGGGGGGCTAGGAACACCATATATTTT. The encoded protein is CASSQEWGARNTIYF.

The rearrangement uses TRBV6-5 and TRBJ2-7; TRBD1 might be the D (6 bases). The CDR3 extends over 12 amino acids. V was shortened by 6 bases and J by 6 bases, with 12 bases between the two germline ends. The V gene's germline CDR1 is MNHEY and CDR2 SVGAGI. CDR3 in amino acids: CASRRGTREQYF. CDR3 DNA: TGTGCCAGCAGGAGGGGGACCCGCGAGCAGTACTTC.

Points on this clone: The junction shows a germline mismatch at one end, possibly a read error. The rearrangement links TRBV4-2 to TRBJ2-3; 8 bases fit TRBD2. CDR1 is LGHNA, CDR2 YNFKEQ, per germline. There are 18 residues in the CDR3. The CDR3 bases are TGTGCCAGCAGTCAAGGGGTCGTAGCGGGGAGTCTTCCAGATACGCAGTATTTT. Protein: CASSQGVVAGSLPDTQYF.

CDR3 bases: TGTGCCACTCCCCGGGACAGAGCTAACTATGGCTACACCTTC. Protein: CATPRDRANYGYTF. This chain links TRBV6-5 with TRBJ1-2, with 7 positions matching TRBD1. The length of the CDR3 is 14 residues. Trimming took 10 bases from V and 0 from J; bases not matched to a gene: 8. From germline, CDR1 is MNHEY and CDR2 SVGAGI.

The chain uses TRBV6-1 and TRBJ2-7, with TRBD1 as a possible D gene (6 bases). The CDR3 has 16 amino acids. The germline gives CDR1 MNHNS, CDR2 SASEGT. Between the trimmed V and J ends, which lost 4 bases and 4 bases, there was a span of 20 bases. In DNA, the CDR3 is TGTGCCAGCAGTGTGGACAGTTTCTACCAAGCTTACGAGCAGTACTTC. Residues: CASSVDSFYQAYEQYF.